This T cell receptor beta chain was obtained from a study of cytomegalovirus exposure and HLA in healthy donors. Study findings and constraints: In a later analysis, V- and J-gene trimming of beta chains associated with a DCLRE1C missense variant, replicated independently.

Regarding this clone: Its antigen is not identified.

Donors were nominally healthy when sampled, though unrecorded immune exposures were likely. With 60 Vbeta and 13 Jbeta primers, the PCR was carried out. Data came from immunoSEQ multiplex PCR; TCRdb stores just in-frame clones and leaves some out. The sample lists under 150,000 clones, around 77% occurring once. The sample consisted of PBMCs. The clonotype comes from a woman in her twenties or thirties in good health and CMV-seropositive.

The CDR3 reads CASSRGRGFQETQYF. In DNA, the CDR3 is TGTGCCAGCAGCCGAGGAAGGGGGTTCCAAGAGACCCAGTACTTC. This sequence joins TRBV7-2 and TRBJ2-5; the D gene is possibly TRBD1 (6 bases). Trimming cost V 5 bases and J 1 base, with 14 bases left between them. The CDR3 has 15 residues. Germline V lookup: CDR1 SGHTA, CDR2 FQGNSA.